What follows is one TCR beta chain and its context. Trimming took 6 bases from V and 2 from J, leaving 10 bases between them. The CDR3 covers 13 residues. In the authors' methods: Estimates of nucleated cell counts were drawn from the amplification of reference gene primers. Assay: immunoSEQ multiplex PCR; the TCRdb copy retains only in-frame clones and omits some. The DNA was the basis for D and trimming; V, J and clone size are from that table. The sample consists of more than 110,000 clones, almost 85% of them appearing once. The data were taken from a study of blood T cell repertoires in COVID-19. Study background: The United States, Italy and Spain were the sources of the acute and convalescent COVID-19 samples. PBMCs, B-cell-depleted T cells, or T cells provided the cDNA or gDNA that made up the material.

The sample comprised peripheral blood. This chain uses TRBV12-3 or TRBV12-4 with TRBJ1-2, with a weak D call TRBD1 (6 bases). This receptor was identified in a man aged 50 to 59 with acute or convalescent COVID-19. CDR3 protein: CASSLRGNYGYTF. As DNA, the CDR3 is TGTGCCAGCAGCCTTAGGGGGAACTATGGCTACACCTTC.